One TCR beta chain is described in this entry. Its antigen is not known. V shed 5 bases and J shed 3 bases, with 23 bases lying between them. CDR1 is SGHAT and CDR2 is FQNNGV in the germline V gene. The CDR3 totals 17 residues. The data belong to a study of cytomegalovirus exposure and HLA in healthy donors. General study points: Using the classifier, cytomegalovirus status was reportedly diagnosed with high specificity and sensitivity.

Both 60 Vbeta primers and 13 Jbeta primers went into the PCR. Measured with immunoSEQ multiplex PCR; TCRdb has only the in-frame clones, and not every one. The repertoire holds a few hundred thousand clones, approximately 80% seen once, with approximately 0.22% in the top ten. The clonotype originates from a girl aged 2-10 years in good health and CMV-seronegative. This chain links TRBV11-2 with TRBJ2-7, with a tentative D call TRBD1 (6 bases). The sample comprised PBMCs. The DNA of the CDR3 is TGTGCCAGCAGCCCCGATACAGGGCTCCAAATCCTCTACGAGCAGTACTTC. It codes for CASSPDTGLQILYEQYF.